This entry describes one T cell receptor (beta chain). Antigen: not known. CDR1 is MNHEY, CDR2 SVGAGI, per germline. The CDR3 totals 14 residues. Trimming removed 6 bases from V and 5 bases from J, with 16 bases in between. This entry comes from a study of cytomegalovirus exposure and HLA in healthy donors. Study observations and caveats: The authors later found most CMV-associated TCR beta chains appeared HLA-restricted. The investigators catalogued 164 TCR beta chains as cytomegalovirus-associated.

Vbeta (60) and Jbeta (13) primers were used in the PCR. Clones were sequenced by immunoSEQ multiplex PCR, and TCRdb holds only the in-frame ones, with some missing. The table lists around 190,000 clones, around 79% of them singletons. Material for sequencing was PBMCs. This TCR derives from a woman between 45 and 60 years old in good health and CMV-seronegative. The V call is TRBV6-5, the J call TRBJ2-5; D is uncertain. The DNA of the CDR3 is TGTGCCAGCAGCCTTAATTTGAGGCGGGAGACCCAGTACTTC. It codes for CASSLNLRRETQYF.